This T cell receptor (beta chain) is from a study of glioma-infiltrating T cells. Study results and limitations: Gliomas, especially low-grade, showed above-expected tissue-blood divergence; non-neoplastic patients showed below.

Concerning this clonotype itself: Its matching antigen is unknown.

The iRepertoire nested amplicon-rescue multiplex PCR amplified TCR alpha and beta CDR3s from RNA. Input was about 95-400 ng of tissue mRNA or PBMC total RNA. TCRdb processed the multiplex PCR reads anew with MiXCR; each CDR3 protein has one entry. Of under 200,000 distinct CDR3 sequences in the sample, around 42% were seen once. The clonotype was recovered from a human donor with low-grade glioma or glioblastoma, undergoing nonglioma brain surgery, or in good health (not recorded which). Input material: glioma tissue, nonneoplastic brain tissue, or PBMCs (not recorded which).

The CDR3 nucleotides are TGTGCCAGCAGTGCCCGGACTAGCGGGTGGGGCAATGAGCAGTTCTTC. It yields the protein CASSARTSGWGNEQFF. The chain joins TRBV12-3 or TRBV12-4 to TRBJ2-1, with 11 bases fitting TRBD2. There are 16 residues in the CDR3. The trim removed 5 bases at V and 6 bases at J, leaving 9 bases unmatched.